This TCR beta chain originates from a study of CD8+ T cells in alopecia areata. Whole-study context: Treated patients took oral tofacitinib at 5 to 10 mg twice daily.

Indicated treatment: oral pan-JAK inhibitor, 5-10 mg twice daily. Alopecia areata patients had lesional scalp punch biopsies and peripheral blood taken from them. This clone showed up just a few times. Sequencing templates came from extracted RNA that was reverse transcribed into cDNA. The repertoire was sequenced with immunoSEQ multiplex PCR; TCRdb's copy has only in-frame clones and lacks some. The table records 200,000 to 250,000 clones, about 64% of them present only once. J lost 7 bases, V lost 3 bases, and 3 bases had no gene match. Germline V lookup: CDR1 SGHDT, CDR2 YYEEEE. The CDR3 is 13 residues long.

The source material was CD4+ T cells sorted from blood, sampled at week 4, from a patient treated with tofacitinib. The sequence came from a human donor with alopecia areata. The chain links TRBV5-6 to TRBJ2-7; TRBD1 aligns across 11 bases. The CDR3 DNA follows: TGTGCCAGCAGCTGGACAGGGGGCGGGGAGCAGTACTTC. Amino acids: CASSWTGGGEQYF.